The sequence of this T cell receptor (beta chain) was determined in a study of OX40 agonist ivuxolimab in advanced cancers. Study-level background: Ivuxolimab was a fully human IgG2 agonistic monoclonal antibody targeting the costimulatory receptor OX40 (CD134). Peripheral TCRbeta sequencing aimed to test whether ivuxolimab altered TCR sequence diversity and caused clonal T-cell expansion. The monotherapy dose-escalation portion (N of about 47 patients) of the phase I ivuxolimab trial is reported in the paper. The dose-escalation cohort was around 83% male with a mean age of around 64 years, ranging from roughly 20 to 80. Of the 50 to 55 patients in dose escalation, around 20 had hepatocellular carcinoma, about 15 had melanoma, 9 had renal cell carcinoma and 9 had head and neck cancer. Intravenous ivuxolimab was administered to patients every 2 weeks at six dose levels: 0.01, 0.1, 0.3, 1.5, 3 and 10 mg/kg. Partial responses occurred in three dose-escalation patients, of whom one had hepatocellular carcinoma and two had cutaneous melanoma. Prior anti-PD-1, anti-PD-L1 or anti-CTLA-4 therapy was permitted, and checkpoint inhibitors had been received by roughly 42% of dose-escalation patients. Findings and caveats that apply to the study as a whole: After ivuxolimab, more expanded clones were found on average in CD8+ T cells than in CD4+ T cells. Low levels of normalized T-cell clonal expansion were also seen in some patients who did not respond. The antigen specificity of the peripheral T cells that underwent clonal expansion was not determined. In the 0.1-3.0 mg/kg groups, partial responders were among the patients with the lowest normalized peripheral clonal expansion, particularly in CD8+ T cells. At doses from 0.1 to 3.0 mg/kg, clonal expansion was seen in both CD4+ and CD8+ blood T cells between baseline and week 6.

The trial excluded patients who had a history of autoimmune disease or who were on systemic immunosuppression. Peripheral blood for TCR sequencing was collected from all dose cohorts at baseline, on cycle 4 day 1, and on cycle 7 day 1. Samples came from an open-label, multicenter, first-in-human phase I dose-escalation trial of ivuxolimab. The trial enrolled adults with locally advanced or metastatic head and neck squamous cell, hepatocellular, melanoma or renal cell carcinoma. Before TCR sequencing, CD4+ T cells and CD8+ T cells from peripheral blood were sorted into separate populations. This clone turned up a few times. Its antigen remains unidentified. Qualities for individual bases were not recorded, and no much larger clone is one base off. Genomic DNA was extracted from sorted cells for sequencing of the TCRbeta CDR3 region. TCRbeta CDR3 regions were sequenced using the immunoSEQ Assay. What TCRdb holds here is the immuneACCESS table cut down to in-frame rearrangements. Part of the clones is not present; checked against another copy, under half of the missing clones reflect an unresolved V gene, and the others are unexplained. This sample lists some 37,000 clones; roughly nine tenths were detected once. About 4% of the sample rests with the top ten.

Relative to germline, V is 2 bases shorter and J is 8 bases shorter, with 9 bases between their ends. CDR1 and CDR2 were assigned from the germline V gene (reference sequence) as DFQATT and SNEGSKA. The CDR3 sequence holds 11 residues, the cysteine and phenylalanine included. Here the CDR3 DNA is all that survives: 33 bases in frame from base 1. The sequence was collected from an adult with an advanced solid tumor such as melanoma, head and neck, liver or kidney cancer. The chain links TRBV20-1 with TRBJ1-2, and TRBD1 may be the D gene, going by 5 matching bases. The sample consisted of CD4+ or CD8+ T cells sorted from blood, taken in a trial of the OX40 agonist ivuxolimab. The DNA reads TGCAGTGCTAGAAAAGGGGAAGGCTACACCTTC. This sequence encodes CSARKGEGYTF.